The 5 T cell receptor beta chains listed next were all sequenced from one sample in a study of neurological immune-mediated disorders. Via MiXCR, TCRdb re-called the 5' RACE reads, giving one row per CDR3 protein. The sample lists 85,000 to 90,000 distinct CDR3 sequences; around 3.6% were seen once. The sample taken for sequencing was PBMCs. These receptors came from a woman aged 45-59 years with multiple sclerosis.

This clonotype was seen many times. An end of the junction does not agree with germline; a read error may underlie this. The rearrangement links TRBV7-2 to TRBJ2-3; TRBD2 matches 13 bases. CDR1 and CDR2 (germline): SGHTA, FQGNSA. This CDR3 is 14 amino acids long. The CDR3 DNA reads TGTGCCAGCAGTCAGGCAGAGTTAGGGACTAGCGGGGTTTTT. This sequence encodes CASSQAELGTSGVF.

This clonotype is labeled as large. The gene calls are TRBV4-2 and TRBJ1-1; D gene ambiguous. Germline V gives CDR1 LGHNA, CDR2 YNFKEQ. The CDR3 contains 16 residues. The V end lost 7 bases, the J end lost 4 bases, and 22 bases lay between the germline ends. The CDR3 protein is CASTPQYGDSGTEAFF. DNA for the CDR3: TGTGCCAGCACCCCTCAGTACGGAGATTCGGGCACTGAAGCTTTCTTT.

This clonotype showed up many times. The genes are TRBV5-1 and TRBJ2-2, with 7 positions matching TRBD2. Per germline, CDR1 SGHRS and CDR2 YFSETQ. CDR3 length: 16 amino acids. Trimming at V came to 0 bases and at J to 2 bases, leaving 4 bases not matched to a gene. CDR3 nucleotides: TGCGCCAGCAGCTTGGCCGGCGGGGGAAACACCGGGGAGCTGTTTTTT. This codes for CASSLAGGGNTGELFF. Drawing the rest from reference TRBV5-1 and TRBJ2-2, the complete variable domain is KAGVTQTPRYLIKTRGQQVTLSCSPISGHRSVSWYQQTPGQGLQFLFEYFSETQRNKGNFPGRFSGRQFSNSRSEMNVSTLELGDSALYLCASSLAGGGNTGELFFGEGSRLTVL.

In this sample, this clonotype turned up a few times. A single base separates this from a much larger clone, so it may be a read error. The V call is TRBV2, the J call TRBJ1-3; D might be TRBD1 (6 bases). The CDR3 consists of 14 residues. Looked up from germline, CDR1 is SNHLY and CDR2 is FYNNEI. CDR3 bases: TGTGCCAGCAGAACAGGGTTTTCTGGAAAAACCATATATTTT. It is translated as CASRTGFSGKTIYF. The full variable domain, completed using reference TRBV2 and TRBJ1-3, is EPEVTQTPSHQVTQMGQEVILRCVPISNHLYFYWYRQILGQKVEFLVSFYNNEISEKSEIFDDQFSVERPDGSNFTLKIRSTKLEDSAMYFCASRTGFSGKTIYFGEGSWLTVV.

This clonotype was found many times. The rearrangement uses TRBV7-2 and TRBJ2-3; TRBD2 matches 10 bases. Germline lookup yields CDR1 SGHTA and CDR2 FQGNSA. V lost 6 bases, J lost 0 bases, and 3 bases stayed unmatched. The CDR3 length is 15 residues. In DNA form, the CDR3 reads TGTGCCAGCAGTCGGACTAGCGGTAGCACAGATACGCAGTATTTT. Translation gives CASSRTSGSTDTQYF. The whole variable domain, remainder taken from reference TRBV7-2 and TRBJ2-3, is GAGVSQSPSNKVTEKGKDVELRCDPISGHTALYWYRQSLGQGLEFLIYFQGNSAPDKSGLPSDRFSAERTGGSVSTLTIQRTQQEDSAVYLCASSRTSGSTDTQYFGPGTRLTVL.